These 18 T cell receptor beta chains share one sample of origin, sequenced in a study of blood T cell repertoires in COVID-19. The table came from immunoSEQ multiplex PCR; TCRdb's copy has only in-frame clones and leaves some out. The sample consists of over 75,000 clones, roughly nine tenths of them appearing once. Sequenced: peripheral blood. The receptor set was obtained from a woman over 75 with active COVID-19.

The rearrangement joins TRBV23-1 to TRBJ1-1; 8 bases fit TRBD1. TRBV23-1 is annotated as an ORF whose role is uncertain. This CDR3 is 16 amino acids long. Trimming took 4 bases from V and 1 from J; bases not matched to a gene: 8. The CDR3, as DNA: TGCGCCAGCAGTCGAGCCAGGACAGGGTGGAACACTGAAGCTTTCTTT. Its translation: CASSRARTGWNTEAFF.

This chain uses TRBV18 with TRBJ2-2; 9 nucleotides agree with TRBD2. Germline V lookup: CDR1 KGHSH, CDR2 LQKENI. CDR3 length equals 15 residues. The V gene end was trimmed by 3 bases and the J gene end by 5 bases; junction bases not matched to a gene: 4. The DNA of the CDR3 is TGTGCCAGCTCACCTAGCGGGAGTTTGACCGGGGAGCTGTTTTTT. Translating it yields CASSPSGSLTGELFF.

The chain has TRBV5-4 and TRBJ1-3, with 9 nucleotides matching TRBD1. Germline V gene sequence: CDR1 SGHNT, CDR2 YYREEE (reference sequence). The CDR3 length is 15 residues. Germline trimming cut 4 bases from V and 4 bases from J; bases unmatched to any gene: 6. In nucleotides, the CDR3 is TGTGCCAGCAGCCCTGACAGGGGGAAAGGAAACACCATATATTTT. Protein sequence: CASSPDRGKGNTIYF.

The rearrangement joins TRBV7-2 to TRBJ2-5; TRBD2 agrees at 16 bases. Trimming cost V 4 bases and J 7 bases; bases outside gene matches: 12. The CDR3 is 18 residues long. Germline-derived CDR1 and CDR2 are SGHTA and FQGNSA. The CDR3 is CASSSGTSGRVSGGTQYF. Here the CDR3 DNA reads TGTGCCAGCAGCTCAGGGACTAGCGGGAGGGTCTCCGGGGGGACCCAGTACTTC. Full variable domain (outside the CDR3, taken from reference TRBV7-2 and TRBJ2-5): GAGVSQSPSNKVTEKGKDVELRCDPISGHTALYWYRQSLGQGLEFLIYFQGNSAPDKSGLPSDRFSAERTGGSVSTLTIQRTQQEDSAVYLCASSSGTSGRVSGGTQYFGPGTRLLVL.

The J gene is TRBJ2-1, the V gene TRBV28; 7 bases align to TRBD2. Germline assignment: CDR1 MDHEN and CDR2 SYDVKM. The CDR3 loop spans 17 amino acids. V lost 5 bases to trimming and J lost 5 bases; unmatched junction nucleotides: 15. CDR3 protein: CASSTTGGWRGNNEQFF. CDR3 DNA: TGTGCCAGCAGTACCACCGGGGGTTGGCGGGGGAACAATGAGCAGTTCTTC.

The CDR3 DNA sequence: TGTGCCAGCGGCGGGACTAGGGGCCCTCGCTCCTACAATGAGCAGTTCTTC. Translated: CASGGTRGPRSYNEQFF. V is TRBV27 and J is TRBJ2-1, with 8 bases aligning to TRBD2. CDR3 length: 17 residues. The trim removed 8 bases at V and 0 bases at J, leaving 12 bases unmatched. CDR1 is MNHEY, CDR2 SMNVEV, per germline (reference sequence).

The chain carries TRBV7-3 and TRBJ2-3; 14 nucleotides align to TRBD2. This CDR3 contains 15 residues. V trimming: 5 bases; J trimming: 7 bases; junction bases outside the gene matches: 5. Germline values: CDR1 SGHTA, CDR2 FQGTGA. The CDR3: CASSPTSGRVYTQYF. The CDR3 nucleotides read TGTGCCAGCAGCCCGACTAGCGGGAGGGTGTATACGCAGTATTTT.

The chain is built from TRBV4-2 and TRBJ2-1; 9 nucleotides match TRBD2. CDR1 and CDR2 from the germline V gene are LGHNA and YNFKEQ. The length of the CDR3 is 20 residues. J gave up 0 bases and V 2 bases, and 14 bases lay outside the gene matches. The CDR3: CASSQRLAADSRSSYNEQFF. The CDR3 bases are TGTGCCAGCAGCCAAAGACTAGCGGCCGATTCTCGGAGCTCCTACAATGAGCAGTTCTTC.

This chain connects TRBV6-5 to TRBJ2-7, with 8 bases lining up with TRBD1. The J segment lost 2 bases and the V segment lost 7 bases, leaving 1 base of the junction unmatched. CDR3 length: 12 amino acids. Germline CDR1 MNHEY, CDR2 SVGAGI. The CDR3 sequence: CASIQGAYEQYF. The CDR3 DNA follows: TGTGCCAGCATACAGGGGGCCTACGAGCAGTACTTC.

The chain has TRBV7-2 and TRBJ2-3; tentative D call: TRBD1 (6 bases). The CDR3 is 15 amino acids. The germline V gene has CDR1 SGHTA and CDR2 FQGNSA. The V gene lost 5 bases and the J gene lost 0 bases, with 12 bases spanning the gap. CDR3 residues: CASSLRGPSTDTQYF. CDR3 sequence (DNA): TGTGCCAGCAGCCTCAGGGGCCCGAGCACAGATACGCAGTATTTT.

The gene calls are TRBV18 and TRBJ1-2, with D perhaps TRBD1 (6 bases). The CDR3 is made up of 15 amino acids. Trimming cost V 4 bases and J 9 bases, with 21 bases left between them. Germline CDR1 is KGHSH and CDR2 is LQKENI. The chain's CDR3 is CASSQSGRGVASYTF. The CDR3 DNA sequence: TGTGCCAGCTCACAATCTGGCAGGGGAGTGGCGAGCTACACCTTC.

The chain combines TRBV7-2 with TRBJ2-3, with a weak D call TRBD1 (6 bases). This CDR3 has 13 residues. The V gene lost 6 bases and the J gene lost 5 bases, with 12 bases spanning the gap. CDR1 and CDR2 (germline): SGHTA, FQGNSA. The CDR3 loop reads CASSYMDRDTQYF. The CDR3 region has the DNA TGTGCCAGCAGTTACATGGACAGAGATACGCAGTATTTT.

This clone showed up just a few times. The rearrangement uses TRBV19 and TRBJ2-3, with TRBD1 matching over 8 bases. V dropped 3 bases and J dropped 1; count of bases not matched to a gene: 0. Germline CDR1 is LNHDA and CDR2 is SQIVND (reference sequence). This CDR3 region has 14 residues. The CDR3 nucleotides read TGTGCCAGTAGTATGACAGGGGGCACAGATACGCAGTATTTT. This gives the protein CASSMTGGTDTQYF. Looking up the rest from reference TRBV19 and TRBJ2-3 gives the full variable domain: DGGITQSPKYLFRKEGQNVTLSCEQNLNHDAMYWYRQDPGQGLRLIYYSQIVNDFQKGDIAEGYSVSREKKESFPLTVTSAQKNPTAFYLCASSMTGGTDTQYFGPGTRLTVL.

The CDR3 is CASSPPLAGSYNEQFF. The DNA of the CDR3 is TGTGCCAGCTCACCACCCCTAGCGGGCTCCTACAATGAGCAGTTCTTC. The V gene is TRBV18, the J gene TRBJ2-1; TRBD2 matches 8 bases. The CDR3 extends over 16 amino acids. The germline V gene has CDR1 KGHSH and CDR2 LQKENI. The J segment lost 0 bases and the V segment lost 0 bases, leaving 1 base of the junction unmatched.

The chain couples TRBV2 to TRBJ2-2; TRBD2 matches 9 bases. With V trimmed by 8 bases and J by 7 bases, 11 bases remained unmatched. The CDR3 has 15 residues. Germline CDR1 is SNHLY and CDR2 is FYNNEI. The CDR3 DNA follows: TGTGCCAGCTGCCTGATGACTAGCGGTAACGGGGAGCTGTTTTTT. This encodes CASCLMTSGNGELFF.

The J gene is TRBJ1-1, the V gene TRBV4-1, with 9 bases matching TRBD1. The V segment lost 4 bases and the J segment 5 bases; nucleotides outside the gene matches: 8. The germline gives CDR1 MGHRA, CDR2 YSYEKL. The CDR3 length is 15 residues. The CDR3, as DNA: TGCGCCAGCAGCCCTACGGACAGGGGTTCAACTGAAGCTTTCTTT. Amino acids: CASSPTDRGSTEAFF.

The rearrangement uses TRBV4-1 and TRBJ1-1; D is perhaps TRBD1 (5 bases). V lost 4 bases and J 3 bases, leaving 12 bases between the germline ends. CDR3 length equals 14 residues. CDR1 is MGHRA and CDR2 is YSYEKL in the germline V gene. CDR3 bases: TGCGCCAGCAGCCGGATCCAGGGCGACACTGAAGCTTTCTTT. Encoded protein: CASSRIQGDTEAFF.

The gene calls are TRBV5-1 and TRBJ1-4, with TRBD1 identical over 7 bases. CDR1 and CDR2 (germline): SGHRS, YFSETQ. With V trimmed by 4 bases and J by 3 bases, 3 bases remained unmatched. The CDR3 is made up of 14 amino acids. CDR3 sequence (DNA): TGCGCCAGCAGCCCCGGGACAGCTAATGAAAAACTGTTTTTT. Encoded protein: CASSPGTANEKLFF.